This is a list of T cell receptor beta chains from one sample in a study of shared clonotypes between healthy human individuals. This table comes from immunoSEQ multiplex PCR, and its TCRdb copy is limited to in-frame clones, with some not included. The sample has more than 450,000 clones, roughly 78% seen once. Sequenced input: PBMCs. These receptors came from a woman aged 40 to 49 in good health. Some clones in this sample may be carry-over from other donors' samples. The conserved cysteine and the conserved F or W are not part of the CDR3 here.

v_call | cdr3_aa
TRBV7-6 | ASSPRALAALSYEQY
TRBV5-5 | ASSLSGTRSGANVLT
TRBV5-4 | ASSLGDRARNAGELF
TRBV10-3 | AIGLGGAGNIQY
TRBV6-5 | ASSYSAGPGNTIY
TRBV30 | AWNRGNEQY
TRBV28 | ASSLMGGALSTDTQY
TRBV7-6 | ASSTALEAYNEQF
TRBV2 | ASTRGVGQETQY
TRBV6-6 | ASTPRPGSGGYT
TRBV28 | ASWASGRADTGELF
TRBV18 | ASSPTGAGELF
TRBV4-2 | ASSPRQGDEQY
TRBV5-4 | ASSFDRDSYNEQF
TRBV9 | ASSPLLLGETQY
TRBV5-1 | ASSARQGSTYEQY
TRBV6-1 | ASSDFTTDTQY
TRBV5-4 | ASSLGIHTDTQY
TRBV4-3 | ASSPGTSGRAFEETQY
TRBV7-9 | ASSSRVGELF
TRBV28 | ASSLAGFSNQPQH
TRBV9 | ASSETSGSFYNEQF
TRBV15 | ATRRTSGSGKTQY
TRBV5-1 | ASSLLAGAAGELF
TRBV6-1 | ASSRPIQPQH
TRBV29-1 | SVERTGGTEAF